This T cell receptor (beta chain) emerged from a study of response to subunit inactivated influenza vaccine. Findings and limits, study-wide: Authors suggested each seasonal flu vaccination may recruit only limited numbers of new T cells.

To note about this clonotype: Antigen: not known.

TCRdb re-called the RT-PCR reads with MiXCR, one entry per CDR3 protein. The table lists approximately 530,000 distinct CDR3 sequences, over 10% of them singletons, with about an eighth in the top ten. This TCR derives from a man aged 50 to 59 who received an inactivated influenza vaccine. Material: PBMCs from blood, obtained roughly 6 weeks after vaccination.

The CDR3 is CASRSRPNTGELFF. CDR3 nucleotides: TGTGCCAGCAGGTCTAGGCCGAACACCGGGGAGCTGTTTTTT. V is TRBV14 and J is TRBJ2-2; no definite D call. V shed 6 bases and J shed 0 bases, with 8 bases lying between them. CDR1 and CDR2 (germline): SGHDN, FVKESK. This CDR3 is built from 14 residues. The entire variable domain, with the rest obtained from reference TRBV14 and TRBJ2-2, is as follows: EAGVTQFPSHSVIEKGQTVTLRCDPISGHDNLYWYRRVMGKEIKFLLHFVKESKQDESGMPNNRFLAERTGGTYSTLKVQPAELEDSGVYFCASRSRPNTGELFFGEGSRLTVL.